The text below deals with one T cell receptor (beta chain). The missing CDR3 end, 3 residues past where the read stops, is filled in from the germline J gene. HPV was found by MY09/MY11 PCR and dot-blot genotyping. This sample was taken from a study of T cells in women clearing cervical HPV infection. TCR beta CDR3 amplified by multiplex PCR from roughly 1,100 ng genomic DNA. Libraries were prepared by immunoSEQ multiplex PCR; TCRdb keeps only in-frame clonotypes and omits some of them. The listing records 30,000 to 45,000 clones. CDR1 is SNHLY, CDR2 FYNNEI, per germline. The CDR3 totals 13 residues. The V and J ends lost 5 bases and 6 bases respectively, with 13 bases between them.

This receptor was taken from a woman aged 18-69 years with a cervical HPV16 infection that either progressed to CIN3+ or cleared (not recorded which). The specimen was blood buffy coat. J is TRBJ1-2 and V is TRBV2, with a weak D call TRBD1 (6 bases). The CDR3 DNA, read in part, is TGTGCCAGCAGTCTTGGGGGCAGACATGGC. Translation: CASSLGGRHG. In full, the CDR3 is CASSLGGRHGYTF.